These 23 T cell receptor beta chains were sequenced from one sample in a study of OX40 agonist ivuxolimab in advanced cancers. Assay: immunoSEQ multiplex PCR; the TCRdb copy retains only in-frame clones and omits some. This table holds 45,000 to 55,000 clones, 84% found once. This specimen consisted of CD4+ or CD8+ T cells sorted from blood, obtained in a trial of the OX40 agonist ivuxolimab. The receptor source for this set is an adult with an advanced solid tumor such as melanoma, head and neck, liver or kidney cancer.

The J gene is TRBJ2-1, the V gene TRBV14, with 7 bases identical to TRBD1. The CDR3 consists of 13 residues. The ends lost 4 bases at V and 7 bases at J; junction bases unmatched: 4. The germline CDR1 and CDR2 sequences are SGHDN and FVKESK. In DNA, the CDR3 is TGTGCCAGCAGCCGGGGACAGCCTAATGAGCAGTTCTTC. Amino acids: CASSRGQPNEQFF.

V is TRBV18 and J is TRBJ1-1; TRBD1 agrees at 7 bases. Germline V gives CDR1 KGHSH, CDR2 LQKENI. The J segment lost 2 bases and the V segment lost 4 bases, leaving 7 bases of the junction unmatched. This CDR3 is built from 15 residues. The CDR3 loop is CASSLGGGGNTEAFF. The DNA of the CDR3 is TGTGCCAGCTCACTTGGGGGAGGGGGCAACACTGAAGCTTTCTTT.

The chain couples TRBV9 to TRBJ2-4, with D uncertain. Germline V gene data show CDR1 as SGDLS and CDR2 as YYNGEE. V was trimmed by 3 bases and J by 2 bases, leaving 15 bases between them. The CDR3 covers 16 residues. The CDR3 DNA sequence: TGTGCCAGCAGCGGAGGCTATTCCGCCCCCAAAAACATTCAGTACTTC. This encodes CASSGGYSAPKNIQYF.

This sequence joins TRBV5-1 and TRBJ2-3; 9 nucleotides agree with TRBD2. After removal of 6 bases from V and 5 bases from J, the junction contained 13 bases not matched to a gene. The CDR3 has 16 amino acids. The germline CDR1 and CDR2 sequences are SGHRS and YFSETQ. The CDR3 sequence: CASTLWGAGGKDTQYF. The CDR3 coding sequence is TGCGCCAGCACCCTTTGGGGAGCGGGAGGAAAAGATACGCAGTATTTT.

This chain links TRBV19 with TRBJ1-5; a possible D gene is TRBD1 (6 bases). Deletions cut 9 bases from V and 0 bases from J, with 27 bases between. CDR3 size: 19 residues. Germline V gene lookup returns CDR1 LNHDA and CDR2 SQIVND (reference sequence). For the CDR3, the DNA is TGTGCCAGCGTAGCAAAGAGGGGGGATTTTTTGAATAGCAATCAGCCCCAGCATTTT. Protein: CASVAKRGDFLNSNQPQHF. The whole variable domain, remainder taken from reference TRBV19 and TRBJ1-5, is DGGITQSPKYLFRKEGQNVTLSCEQNLNHDAMYWYRQDPGQGLRLIYYSQIVNDFQKGDIAEGYSVSREKKESFPLTVTSAQKNPTAFYLCASVAKRGDFLNSNQPQHFGDGTRLSIL.

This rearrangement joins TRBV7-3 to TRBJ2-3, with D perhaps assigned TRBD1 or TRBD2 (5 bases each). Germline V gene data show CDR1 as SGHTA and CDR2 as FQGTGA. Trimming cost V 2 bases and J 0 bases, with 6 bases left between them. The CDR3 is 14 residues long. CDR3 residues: CASSLGDSTDTQYF. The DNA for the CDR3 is TGTGCCAGCAGCTTAGGGGACAGCACAGATACGCAGTATTTT.

The CDR3 DNA reads TGTGCCAGCAGCCGCCTCGGTGGTGGCTACACCTTC. Protein sequence: CASSRLGGGYTF. The chain carries TRBV7-2 and TRBJ1-2, with D unresolved. Germline values: CDR1 SGHTA, CDR2 FQGNSA. This CDR3 comprises 12 residues. Trimming stripped 5 bases from V and 7 bases from J, with 11 bases between.

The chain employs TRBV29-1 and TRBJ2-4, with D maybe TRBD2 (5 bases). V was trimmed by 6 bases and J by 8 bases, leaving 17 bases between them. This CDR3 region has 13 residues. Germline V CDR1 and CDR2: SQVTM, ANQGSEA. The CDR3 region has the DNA TGCAGCGTCTCGAATAGGAGGCGTGACATTCAGTACTTC. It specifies CSVSNRRRDIQYF.

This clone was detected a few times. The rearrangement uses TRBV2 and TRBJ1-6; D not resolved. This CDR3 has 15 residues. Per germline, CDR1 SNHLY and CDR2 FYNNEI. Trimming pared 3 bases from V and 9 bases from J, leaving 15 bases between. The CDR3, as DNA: TGTGCCAGCAGTGACGGACGGATAGATGGTTCACCCCTCCACTTT. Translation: CASSDGRIDGSPLHF. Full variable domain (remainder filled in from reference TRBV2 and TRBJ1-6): EPEVTQTPSHQVTQMGQEVILRCVPISNHLYFYWYRQILGQKVEFLVSFYNNEISEKSEIFDDQFSVERPDGSNFTLKIRSTKLEDSAMYFCASSDGRIDGSPLHFGNGTRLTVT.

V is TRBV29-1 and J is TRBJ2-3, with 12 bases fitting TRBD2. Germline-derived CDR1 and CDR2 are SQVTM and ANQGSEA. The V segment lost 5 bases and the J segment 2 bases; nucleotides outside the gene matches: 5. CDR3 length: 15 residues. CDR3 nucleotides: TGCAGCGTTAAACTAGCGGGGGGATTCACAGATACGCAGTATTTT. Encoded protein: CSVKLAGGFTDTQYF.

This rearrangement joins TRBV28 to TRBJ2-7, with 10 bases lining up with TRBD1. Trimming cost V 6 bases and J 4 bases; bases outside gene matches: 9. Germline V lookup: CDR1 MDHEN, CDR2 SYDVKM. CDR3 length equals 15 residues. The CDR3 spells CASRPAGTGVYEQYF. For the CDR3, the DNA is TGTGCCAGCAGACCCGCCGGGACAGGGGTATACGAGCAGTACTTC. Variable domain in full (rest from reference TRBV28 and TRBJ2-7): DVKVTQSSRYLVKRTGEKVFLECVQDMDHENMFWYRQDPGLGLRLIYFSYDVKMKEKGDIPEGYSVSREKKERFSLILESASTNQTSMYLCASRPAGTGVYEQYFGPGTRLTVT.

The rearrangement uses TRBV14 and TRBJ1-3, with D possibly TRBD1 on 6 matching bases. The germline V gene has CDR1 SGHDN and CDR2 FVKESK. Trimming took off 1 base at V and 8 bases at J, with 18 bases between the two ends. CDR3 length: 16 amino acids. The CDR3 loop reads CASSQVLTGYSHTIYF. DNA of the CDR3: TGTGCCAGCAGCCAAGTTCTAACAGGGTATTCGCACACCATATATTTT.

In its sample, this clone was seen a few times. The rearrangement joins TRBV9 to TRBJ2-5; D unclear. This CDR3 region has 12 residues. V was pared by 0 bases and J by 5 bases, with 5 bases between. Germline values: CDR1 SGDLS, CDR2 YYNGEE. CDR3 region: CASSVDLETQYF. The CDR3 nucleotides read TGTGCCAGCAGCGTAGATCTCGAGACCCAGTACTTC.

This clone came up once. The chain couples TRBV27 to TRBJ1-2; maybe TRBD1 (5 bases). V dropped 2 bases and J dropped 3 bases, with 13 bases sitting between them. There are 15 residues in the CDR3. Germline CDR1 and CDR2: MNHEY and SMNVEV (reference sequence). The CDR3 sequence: CASSLGLQGHYGYTF. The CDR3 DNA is TGTGCCAGCAGTTTAGGTCTTCAGGGCCACTATGGCTACACCTTC.

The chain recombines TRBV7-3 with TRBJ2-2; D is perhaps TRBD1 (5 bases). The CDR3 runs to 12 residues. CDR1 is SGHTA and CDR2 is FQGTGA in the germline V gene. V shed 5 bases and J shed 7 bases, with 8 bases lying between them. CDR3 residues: CASSPRGGELFF. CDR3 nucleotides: TGTGCCAGCAGCCCTAGGGGCGGGGAGCTGTTTTTT.

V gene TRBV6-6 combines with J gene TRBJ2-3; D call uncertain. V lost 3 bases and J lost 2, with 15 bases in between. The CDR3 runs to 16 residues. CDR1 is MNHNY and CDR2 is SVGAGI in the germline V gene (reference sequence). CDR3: CASSYIGSAHTDTQYF. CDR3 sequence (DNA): TGTGCCAGCAGTTATATAGGAAGCGCTCACACAGATACGCAGTATTTT.

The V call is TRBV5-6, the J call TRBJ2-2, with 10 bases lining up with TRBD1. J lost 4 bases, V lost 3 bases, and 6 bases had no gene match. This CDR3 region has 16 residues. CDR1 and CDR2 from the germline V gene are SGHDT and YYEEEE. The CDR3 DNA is TGTGCCAGCAGCTCCCTGACAGGGGGCTTCACCGGGGAGCTGTTTTTT. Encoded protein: CASSSLTGGFTGELFF. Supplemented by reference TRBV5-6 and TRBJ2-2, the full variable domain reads DAGVTQSPTHLIKTRGQQVTLRCSPKSGHDTVSWYQQALGQGPQFIFQYYEEEERQRGNFPDRFSGHQFPNYSSELNVNALLLGDSALYLCASSSLTGGFTGELFFGEGSRLTVL.

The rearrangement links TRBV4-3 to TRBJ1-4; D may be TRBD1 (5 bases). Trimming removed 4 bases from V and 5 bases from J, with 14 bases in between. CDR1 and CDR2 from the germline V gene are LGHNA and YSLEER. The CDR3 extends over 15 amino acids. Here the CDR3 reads CASSPGLGENEKLFF. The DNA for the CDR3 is TGCGCCAGCAGCCCAGGGTTGGGAGAGAATGAAAAACTGTTTTTT.

CDR3 loop: CATSTPGTTYTDTQYF. CDR3 bases: TGTGCCACCAGCACCCCCGGGACCACCTACACAGATACGCAGTATTTT. J is TRBJ2-3 and V is TRBV15, with D perhaps TRBD1 or TRBD2 (5 bases each). V lost 4 bases and J 2 bases, leaving 16 bases between the germline ends. This CDR3 has 16 residues. CDR1 is LNHNV, CDR2 YYDKDF, per germline (reference sequence).

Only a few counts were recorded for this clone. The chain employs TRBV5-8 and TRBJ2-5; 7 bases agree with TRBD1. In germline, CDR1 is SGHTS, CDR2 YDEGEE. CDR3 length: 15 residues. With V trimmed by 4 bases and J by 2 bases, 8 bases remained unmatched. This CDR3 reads CASSPRQGWQETQYF. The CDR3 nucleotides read TGTGCCAGCAGCCCAAGACAGGGTTGGCAAGAGACCCAGTACTTC. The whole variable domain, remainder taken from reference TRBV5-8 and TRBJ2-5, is EAGVTQSPTHLIKTRGQQATLRCSPISGHTSVYWYQQALGLGLQFLLWYDEGEERNRGNFPPRFSGRQFPNYSSELNVNALELEDSALYLCASSPRQGWQETQYFGPGTRLLVL.

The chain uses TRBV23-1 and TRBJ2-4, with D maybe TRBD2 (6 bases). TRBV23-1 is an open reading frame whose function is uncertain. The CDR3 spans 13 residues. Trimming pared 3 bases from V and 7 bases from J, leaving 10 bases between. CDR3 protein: CASSQGRYNIQYF. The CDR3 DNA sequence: TGCGCCAGCAGTCAGGGGAGGTATAACATTCAGTACTTC.

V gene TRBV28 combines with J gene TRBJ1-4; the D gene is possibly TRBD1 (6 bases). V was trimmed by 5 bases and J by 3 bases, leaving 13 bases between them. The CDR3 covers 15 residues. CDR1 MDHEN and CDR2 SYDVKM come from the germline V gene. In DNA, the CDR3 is TGTGCCAGCAGTGAACAGGGACTTGCTAATGAAAAACTGTTTTTT. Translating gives CASSEQGLANEKLFF. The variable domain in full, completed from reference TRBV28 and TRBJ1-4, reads DVKVTQSSRYLVKRTGEKVFLECVQDMDHENMFWYRQDPGLGLRLIYFSYDVKMKEKGDIPEGYSVSREKKERFSLILESASTNQTSMYLCASSEQGLANEKLFFGSGTQLSVL.

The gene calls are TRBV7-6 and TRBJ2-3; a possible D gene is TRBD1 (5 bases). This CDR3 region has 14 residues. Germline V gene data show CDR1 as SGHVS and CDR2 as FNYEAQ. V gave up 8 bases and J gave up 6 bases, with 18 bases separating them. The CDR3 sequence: CASGLPAGSDTQYF. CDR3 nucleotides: TGTGCCAGCGGGTTGCCAGCAGGGTCGGATACGCAGTATTTT.